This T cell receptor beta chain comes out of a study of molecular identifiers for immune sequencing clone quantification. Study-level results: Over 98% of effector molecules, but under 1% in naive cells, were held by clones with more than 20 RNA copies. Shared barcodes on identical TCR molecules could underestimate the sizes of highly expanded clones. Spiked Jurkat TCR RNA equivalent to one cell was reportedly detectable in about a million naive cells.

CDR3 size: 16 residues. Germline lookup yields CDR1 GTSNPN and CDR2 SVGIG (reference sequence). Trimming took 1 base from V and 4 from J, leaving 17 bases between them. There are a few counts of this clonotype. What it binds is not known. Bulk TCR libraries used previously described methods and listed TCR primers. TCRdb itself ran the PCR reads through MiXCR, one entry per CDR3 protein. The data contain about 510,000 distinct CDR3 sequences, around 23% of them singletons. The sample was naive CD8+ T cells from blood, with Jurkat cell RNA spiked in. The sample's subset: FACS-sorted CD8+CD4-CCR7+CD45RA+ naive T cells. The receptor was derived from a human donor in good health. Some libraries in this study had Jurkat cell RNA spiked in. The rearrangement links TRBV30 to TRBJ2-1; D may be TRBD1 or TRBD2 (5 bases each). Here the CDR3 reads CAWSGGVGALYNEQFF. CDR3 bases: TGTGCCTGGAGTGGCGGTGTCGGGGCCTTATACAATGAGCAGTTCTTC. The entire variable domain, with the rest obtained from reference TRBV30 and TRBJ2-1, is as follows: SQTIHQWPATLVQPVGSPLSLECTVEGTSNPNLYWYRQAAGRGLQLLFYSVGIGQISSEVPQNLSASRPQDRQFILSSKKLLLSDSGFYLCAWSGGVGALYNEQFFGPGTRLTVL.